The clone carrying this T cell receptor beta chain is medium-sized (0.01 to 0.1%) by share. The data stem from a study of neurological immune-mediated disorders. TCRdb reprocessed the 5' RACE reads with MiXCR, giving one entry per CDR3 protein. The table includes over 90,000 distinct CDR3 sequences, under 14% detected once. Indicated time point: longitudinal time-point 3. V dropped 1 base and J dropped 6 bases, with 13 bases sitting between them. The CDR3 is 15 residues long. Per the germline V gene, CDR1 is MGHDK and CDR2 is SYGVNS. The sequenced material came from PBMCs. The source of this sequence is a female donor with HTLV-1-associated myelopathy (HAM/TSP). J is TRBJ2-4 and V is TRBV25-1; D possibly corresponds to TRBD2 (6 bases). The CDR3 nucleotides are TGTGCCAGCAGTGAATTCGGTGCGGGGCTAAACATTCAGTACTTC. It encodes CASSEFGAGLNIQYF.